The T cell receptor (beta chain) described here comes from a study of T cell responses to AZD1222 COVID-19 vaccine. The germline V gene has CDR1 GTSNPN and CDR2 SVGIG (reference sequence). V lost 0 bases, J lost 0 bases, and 9 bases lay in between. CDR3 length: 15 residues. TCRdb's copy holds only in-frame clones and misses some; the assay was immunoSEQ multiplex PCR. The data contain around 110,000 clones, roughly 90% of them seen just once; the ten biggest clones take up 6.6%. Turning to this clone: Its antigen is undetermined.

Study-wide results and caveats: At baseline, just six AZD1222 recipients tested seropositive. The study sampled repertoires only after the peak T cell response.

The sequencing here drew on peripheral blood, taken on day 0 of AZD1222 vaccination. This receptor was taken from an adult in good health. This sequence joins TRBV30 and TRBJ1-3; D is perhaps TRBD1 (5 bases). The CDR3 reads CAWSVPDTSGNTIYF. The CDR3 region has the DNA TGTGCCTGGAGTGTACCGGACACCTCTGGAAACACCATATATTTT.